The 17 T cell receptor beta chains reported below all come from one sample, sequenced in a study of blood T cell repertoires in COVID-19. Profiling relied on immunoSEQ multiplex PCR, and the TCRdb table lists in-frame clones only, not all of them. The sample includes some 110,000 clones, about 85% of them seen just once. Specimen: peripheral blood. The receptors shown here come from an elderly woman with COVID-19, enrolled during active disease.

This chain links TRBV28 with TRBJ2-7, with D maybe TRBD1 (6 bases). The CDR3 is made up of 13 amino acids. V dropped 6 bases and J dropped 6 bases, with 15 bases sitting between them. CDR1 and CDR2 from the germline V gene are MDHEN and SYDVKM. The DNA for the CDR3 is TGTGCCAGCAGCACAGGGCCAAAGGGCGAGCAGTACTTC. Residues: CASSTGPKGEQYF.

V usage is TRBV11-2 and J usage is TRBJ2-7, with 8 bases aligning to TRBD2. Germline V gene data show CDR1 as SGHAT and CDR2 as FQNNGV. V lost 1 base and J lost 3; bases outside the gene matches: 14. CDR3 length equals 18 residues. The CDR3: CASSLAQASGSSFYEQYF. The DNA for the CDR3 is TGTGCCAGCAGCTTAGCACAGGCCAGCGGGAGTTCTTTCTACGAGCAGTACTTC.

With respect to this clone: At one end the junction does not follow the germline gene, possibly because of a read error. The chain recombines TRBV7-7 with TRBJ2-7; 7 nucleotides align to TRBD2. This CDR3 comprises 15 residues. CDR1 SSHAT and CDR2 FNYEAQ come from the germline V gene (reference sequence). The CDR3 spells CASSPGGGDLGEQYF. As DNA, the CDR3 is TGTGCTAGCAGCCCGGGAGGCGGAGACCTGGGGGAGCAGTACTTC.

The chain's CDR3 is CVVRDGGTDTQYF. The CDR3 DNA sequence: TGTGTGGTGCGGGATGGAGGCACAGATACGCAGTATTTT. The chain couples TRBV28 to TRBJ2-3, with D tentatively TRBD2 (6 bases). Germline loops: CDR1 MDHEN, CDR2 SYDVKM. The CDR3 consists of 13 residues.

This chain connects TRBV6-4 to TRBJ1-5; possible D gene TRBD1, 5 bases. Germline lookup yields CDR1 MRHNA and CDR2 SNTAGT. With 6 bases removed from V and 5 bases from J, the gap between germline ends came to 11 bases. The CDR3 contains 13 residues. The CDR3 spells CASSLDSHQPQHF. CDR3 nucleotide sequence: TGTGCCAGCAGCCTAGACAGCCATCAGCCCCAGCATTTT.

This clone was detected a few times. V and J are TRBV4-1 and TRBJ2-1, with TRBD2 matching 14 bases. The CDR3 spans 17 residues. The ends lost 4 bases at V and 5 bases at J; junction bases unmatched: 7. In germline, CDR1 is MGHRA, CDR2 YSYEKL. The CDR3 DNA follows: TGCGCCAGCAGCCCGGGACTAGCGGGAGCCCCCCACAATGAGCAGTTCTTC. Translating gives CASSPGLAGAPHNEQFF.

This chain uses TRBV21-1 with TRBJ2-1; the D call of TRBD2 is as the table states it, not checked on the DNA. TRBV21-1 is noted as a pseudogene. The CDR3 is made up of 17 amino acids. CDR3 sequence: CASSKVGGLAGSNEQFF. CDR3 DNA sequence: TGTGCCAGCAGCAAAGTAGGGGGACTAGCGGGGAGCAATGAGCAGTTCTTC.

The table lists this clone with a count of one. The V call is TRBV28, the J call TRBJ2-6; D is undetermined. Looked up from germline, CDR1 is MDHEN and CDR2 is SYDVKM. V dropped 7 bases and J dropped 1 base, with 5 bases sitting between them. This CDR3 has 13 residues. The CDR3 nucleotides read TGTGCCAGCACTATTTCTGGGGCCAACGTCCTGACTTTC. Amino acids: CASTISGANVLTF. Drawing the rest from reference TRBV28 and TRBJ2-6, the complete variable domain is DVKVTQSSRYLVKRTGEKVFLECVQDMDHENMFWYRQDPGLGLRLIYFSYDVKMKEKGDIPEGYSVSREKKERFSLILESASTNQTSMYLCASTISGANVLTFGAGSRLTVL.

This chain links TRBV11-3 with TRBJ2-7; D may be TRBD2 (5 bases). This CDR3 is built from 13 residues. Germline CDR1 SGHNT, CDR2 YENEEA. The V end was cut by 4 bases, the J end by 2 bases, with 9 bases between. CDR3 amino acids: CASSSGNPYEQYF. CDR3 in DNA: TGTGCCAGCAGCTCCGGGAACCCCTACGAGCAGTACTTC.

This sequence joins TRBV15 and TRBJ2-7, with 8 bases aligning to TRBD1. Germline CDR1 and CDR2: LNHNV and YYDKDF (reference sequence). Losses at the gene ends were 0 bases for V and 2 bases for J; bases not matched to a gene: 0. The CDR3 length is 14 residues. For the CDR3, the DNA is TGTGCCACCAGCAGAGACAGGGGGCCCTACGAGCAGTACTTC. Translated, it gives CATSRDRGPYEQYF. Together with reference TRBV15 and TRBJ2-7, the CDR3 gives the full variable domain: DAMVIQNPRYQVTQFGKPVTLSCSQTLNHNVMYWYQQKSSQAPKLLFHYYDKDFNNEADTPDNFQSRRPNTSFCFLDIRSPGLGDTAMYLCATSRDRGPYEQYFGPGTRLTVT.

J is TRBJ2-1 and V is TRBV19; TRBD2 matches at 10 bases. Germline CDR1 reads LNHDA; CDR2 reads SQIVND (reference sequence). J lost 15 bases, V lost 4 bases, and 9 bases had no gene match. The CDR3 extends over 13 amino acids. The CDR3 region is CASSTQTGTSAFF. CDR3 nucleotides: TGTGCCAGTAGTACCCAGACCGGGACTAGCGCGTTCTTC.

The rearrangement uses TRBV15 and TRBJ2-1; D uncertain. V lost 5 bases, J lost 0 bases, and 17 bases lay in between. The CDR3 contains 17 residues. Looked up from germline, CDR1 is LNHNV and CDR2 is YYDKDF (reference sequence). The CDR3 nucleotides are TGTGCCACCAGCTTCCCCGTGGGCAGATTCTCCTACAATGAGCAGTTCTTC. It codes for CATSFPVGRFSYNEQFF.

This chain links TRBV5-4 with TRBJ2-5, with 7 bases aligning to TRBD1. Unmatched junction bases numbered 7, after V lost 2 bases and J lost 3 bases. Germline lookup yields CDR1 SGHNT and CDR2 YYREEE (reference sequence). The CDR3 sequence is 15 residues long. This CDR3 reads CASSLIHRGKETQYF. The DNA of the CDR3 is TGTGCCAGCAGCTTAATTCACAGGGGTAAAGAGACCCAGTACTTC.

For the CDR3, the DNA is TGTGCCAGCACCCCGGGACAGGCATATGGCTACACCTTC. Its protein is CASTPGQAYGYTF. The chain joins TRBV25-1 to TRBJ1-2; the match to TRBD1 covers 8 bases. This CDR3 has 13 residues. The germline V gene has CDR1 MGHDK and CDR2 SYGVNS. After removal of 7 bases from V and 5 bases from J, the junction contained 6 bases not matched to a gene.

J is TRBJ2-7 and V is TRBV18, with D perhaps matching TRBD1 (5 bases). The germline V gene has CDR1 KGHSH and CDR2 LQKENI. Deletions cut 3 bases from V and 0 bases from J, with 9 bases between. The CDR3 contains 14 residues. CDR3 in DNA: TGTGCCAGCTCACCTAGGGGTTTCTCCTACGAGCAGTACTTC. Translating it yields CASSPRGFSYEQYF.

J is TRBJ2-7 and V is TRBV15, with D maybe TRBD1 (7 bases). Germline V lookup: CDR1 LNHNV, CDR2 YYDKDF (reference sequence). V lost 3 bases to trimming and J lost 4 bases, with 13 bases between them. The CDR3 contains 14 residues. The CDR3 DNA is TGTGCCACCAGCAGCACCTCAGGGGGGTACGAGCAGTACTTC. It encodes CATSSTSGGYEQYF.

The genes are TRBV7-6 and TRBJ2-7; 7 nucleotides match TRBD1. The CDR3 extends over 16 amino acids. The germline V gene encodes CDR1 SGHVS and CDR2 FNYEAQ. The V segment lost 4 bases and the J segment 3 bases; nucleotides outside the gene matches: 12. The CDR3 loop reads CASSSRTGRAGYEQYF. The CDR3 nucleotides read TGTGCCAGCAGCTCCCGGACAGGACGGGCTGGCTACGAGCAGTACTTC.